This TCR beta chain was profiled in a study of cytomegalovirus exposure and HLA in healthy donors. V shed 1 base and J shed 5 bases, with 8 bases lying between them. There are 13 residues in the CDR3. CDR1 and CDR2 from the germline V gene are SGHNT and YENEEA. PCR employed 60 Vbeta and 13 Jbeta primers. TCRdb's table, derived via immunoSEQ multiplex PCR, lists solely in-frame clones and lacks some. This sample carries under 150,000 clones, over 75% of them seen once, and the ten largest clones take approximately 8.3%. Sample: PBMCs. This clonotype was obtained from a woman aged 45-59 years in good health and CMV-seropositive. V gene TRBV11-3 combines with J gene TRBJ2-5; TRBD2 might be the D (5 bases). The CDR3 DNA is TGTGCCAGCAGCTTAGTACTAGAGGAGACCCAGTACTTC. Its protein product is CASSLVLEETQYF.